This TCR beta chain was identified during a study of cytomegalovirus exposure and HLA in healthy donors. The J segment lost 7 bases and the V segment lost 0 bases, leaving 3 bases of the junction unmatched. This CDR3 is built from 15 residues. The germline V gene encodes CDR1 SGHDT and CDR2 YYEEEE. The method was immunoSEQ multiplex PCR; TCRdb's version includes in-frame clones alone and lacks a portion of them. Among roughly 300,000 clones listed, roughly nine tenths were seen once. Sequences were obtained from PBMCs. The sequence came from a woman in her twenties or thirties in good health and CMV-seropositive. The chain carries TRBV5-6 and TRBJ1-6, with 8 bases aligning to TRBD1. As DNA, the CDR3 is TGTGCCAGCAGCTTGGCGCAGGGGGCGAATTCACCCCTCCACTTT. Translating it yields CASSLAQGANSPLHF.